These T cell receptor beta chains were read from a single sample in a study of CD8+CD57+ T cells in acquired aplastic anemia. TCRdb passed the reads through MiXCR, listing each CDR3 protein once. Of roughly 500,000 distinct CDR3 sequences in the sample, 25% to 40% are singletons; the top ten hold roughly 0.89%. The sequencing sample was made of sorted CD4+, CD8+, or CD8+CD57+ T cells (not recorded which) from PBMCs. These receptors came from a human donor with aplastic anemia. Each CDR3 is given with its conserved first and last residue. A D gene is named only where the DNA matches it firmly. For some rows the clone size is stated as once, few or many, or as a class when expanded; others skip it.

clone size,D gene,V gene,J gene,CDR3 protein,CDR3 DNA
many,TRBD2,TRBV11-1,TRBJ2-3,CASSLELAGPNTQYF,TGTGCCAGCAGCTTAGAACTAGCGGGGCCGAATACGCAGTATTTT
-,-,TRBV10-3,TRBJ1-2,CAISDSGVYGYTF,TGTGCCATCAGTGATAGTGGGGTCTATGGCTACACCTTC
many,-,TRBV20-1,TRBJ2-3,CSATSGGDTQYF,TGCAGTGCAACTTCAGGTGGCGATACGCAGTATTTT
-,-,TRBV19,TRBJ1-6,CASSRVGRVSYSPLHF,TGTGCCAGTAGTAGGGTCGGCAGGGTGTCGTATTCACCCCTCCACTTT
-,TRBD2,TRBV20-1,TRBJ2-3,CSAALAGTTDTQYF,TGCAGTGCTGCCTTAGCGGGGACCACAGATACGCAGTATTTT
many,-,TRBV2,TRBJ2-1,CASRYNEQFF,TGTGCCAGCAGGTACAATGAGCAGTTCTTC
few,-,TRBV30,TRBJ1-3,CASSSGLGNTIYF,TGTGCCTCCTCTTCAGGGTTAGGAAACACCATATATTTT
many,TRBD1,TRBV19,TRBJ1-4,CASRRTGLVEKLFF,TGTGCCAGTAGACGGACAGGGTTGGTAGAAAAACTGTTTTTT
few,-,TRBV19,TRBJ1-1,CASSMYGQNMTTEAFF,TGTGCCAGTAGTATGTATGGACAAAACATGACCACTGAAGCTTTCTTT
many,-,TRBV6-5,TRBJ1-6,CARHYSPLHF,TGTGCCAGGCACTATTCACCCCTCCACTTT
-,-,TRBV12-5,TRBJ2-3,CASGPPVGADTQYF,TGTGCTAGTGGTCCCCCGGTCGGGGCAGATACGCAGTATTTT
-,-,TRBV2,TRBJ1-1,CASSPRQAWSTEAFF,TGTGCCAGCAGCCCGCGACAGGCTTGGAGCACTGAAGCTTTCTTT
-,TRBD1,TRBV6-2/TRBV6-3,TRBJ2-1,CASSYSTQGASYNEQFF,TGTGCCAGCAGTTACTCGACGCAGGGGGCGTCCTACAATGAGCAGTTCTTC
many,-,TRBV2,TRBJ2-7,CASSEQGMNEQYF,TGTGCCAGCAGTGAACAGGGGATGAACGAGCAGTACTTC
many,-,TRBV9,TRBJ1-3,CASSAPPGNTIYF,TGTGCCAGCAGCGCCCCCCCTGGAAACACCATATATTTT
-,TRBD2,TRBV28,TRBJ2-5,CASSTSGRVRETQYF,TGTGCCAGCAGTACTAGCGGGAGGGTTCGGGAGACCCAGTACTTC
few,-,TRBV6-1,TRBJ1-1,CASTRESEAFF,TGTGCCAGCACCCGGGAATCTGAAGCTTTCTTT
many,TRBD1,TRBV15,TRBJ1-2,CATSTRQGNYGYTF,TGTGCCACCAGCACCCGACAGGGAAACTATGGCTACACCTTC
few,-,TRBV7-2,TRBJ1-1,CASSLVGGTNTEAFF,TGTGCCAGCAGCTTAGTGGGAGGGACGAACACTGAAGCTTTCTTT
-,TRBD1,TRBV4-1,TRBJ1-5,CASSQGPTGLDQPQHF,TGCGCCAGCAGCCAAGGACCGACAGGGCTGGATCAGCCCCAGCATTTT
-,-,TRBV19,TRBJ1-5,CASTPRGKGGNQPQHF,TGTGCCAGTACCCCGAGGGGGAAAGGAGGCAATCAGCCCCAGCATTTT
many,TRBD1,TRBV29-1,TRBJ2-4,CSARAGTGLNIQYF,TGCAGCGCTCGCGCCGGGACAGGGCTAAACATTCAGTACTTC
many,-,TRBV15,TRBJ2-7,CATSRDREYEQYF,TGTGCCACCAGCAGAGATAGGGAGTACGAGCAGTACTTC
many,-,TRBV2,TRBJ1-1,CASSIGGGEHTEAFF,TGTGCCAGCAGCATCGGGGGAGGGGAACACACTGAAGCTTTCTTT
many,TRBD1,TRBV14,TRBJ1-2,CASSLGTGGFYGYTF,TGTGCCAGCAGTCTTGGGACAGGGGGCTTCTATGGCTACACCTTC
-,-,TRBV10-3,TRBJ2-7,CAIRDVKAGDSYEQYF,TGTGCCATCAGAGATGTTAAGGCAGGGGACTCCTACGAGCAGTACTTC
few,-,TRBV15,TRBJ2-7,CATSRVVSQGSYEQYF,TGTGCCACCAGCAGAGTTGTCAGCCAGGGTTCCTACGAGCAGTACTTC
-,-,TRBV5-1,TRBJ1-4,CASRSGPDEKLFF,TGCGCCAGCCGCAGCGGGCCAGATGAAAAACTGTTTTTT
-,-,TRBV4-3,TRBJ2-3,CASSQDFQGDTQYF,TGCGCCAGCAGCCAAGATTTTCAGGGAGATACGCAGTATTTT
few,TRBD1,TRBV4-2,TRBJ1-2,CASSQDGRQGFGYTF,TGTGCCAGCAGCCAAGATGGCAGACAGGGTTTTGGCTACACCTTC
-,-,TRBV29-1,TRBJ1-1,CSGVGGQGTEAFF,TGCAGCGGGGTGGGTGGCCAGGGCACTGAAGCTTTCTTT
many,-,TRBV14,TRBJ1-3,CASSLRGDGNTIYF,TGTGCCAGCAGCCTCCGGGGGGATGGAAACACCATATATTTT
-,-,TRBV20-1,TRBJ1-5,CSARGFSSNQPQHF,TGCAGTGCCCGGGGGTTTTCTAGCAATCAGCCCCAGCATTTT
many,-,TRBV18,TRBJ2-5,CASSRDTQETQYF,TGCGCCAGCAGTCGGGACACCCAAGAGACCCAGTACTTC
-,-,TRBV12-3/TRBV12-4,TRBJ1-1,CASSRDRLNTEAFF,TGTGCCAGCAGCCGGGACCGCCTGAACACTGAAGCTTTCTTT
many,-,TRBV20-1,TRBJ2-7,CSARDTGTYEQYF,TGCAGTGCTAGAGACACAGGGACCTACGAGCAGTACTTC
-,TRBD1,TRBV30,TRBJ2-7,CAWSAGTGRAYEQYF,TGTGCCTGGAGTGCGGGGACAGGGAGGGCCTACGAGCAGTACTTC
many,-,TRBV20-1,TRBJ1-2,CSAADRRPNYGYTF,TGCAGTGCGGCCGACAGGCGGCCGAACTATGGCTACACCTTC
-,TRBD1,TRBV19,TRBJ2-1,CASSILSGQGYNEQFF,TGTGCCAGTAGTATTCTCTCGGGACAGGGGTACAATGAGCAGTTCTTC
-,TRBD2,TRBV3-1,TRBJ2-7,CASSPGLATSEQYF,TGTGCCAGCAGCCCGGGACTAGCGACGAGCGAGCAGTACTTC
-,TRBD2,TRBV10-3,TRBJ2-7,CAITLVAGVSEQYF,TGTGCCATCACCTTGGTAGCGGGAGTGAGTGAGCAGTACTTC
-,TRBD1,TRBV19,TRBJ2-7,CASRVGQGAFEQYF,TGTGCCAGTCGGGTGGGACAGGGGGCCTTCGAGCAGTACTTC
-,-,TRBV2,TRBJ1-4,CASWMERGGSEKLFF,TGTGCCAGCTGGATGGAGCGGGGGGGCAGTGAAAAACTGTTTTTT
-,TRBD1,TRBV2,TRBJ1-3,CASSLGQGWGNTIYF,TGTGCCAGCAGCCTCGGACAGGGTTGGGGAAACACCATATATTTT
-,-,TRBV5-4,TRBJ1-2,CASSLDPPGGYTF,TGTGCCAGCAGCTTGGACCCCCCGGGGGGCTACACCTTC
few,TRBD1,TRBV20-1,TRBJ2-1,CSAGRQGNNEQFF,TGCAGTGCTGGCAGACAGGGGAACAATGAGCAGTTCTTC
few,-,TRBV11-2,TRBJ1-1,CASGLASKGAFF,TGTGCCAGCGGCTTAGCTTCCAAAGGAGCTTTCTTT
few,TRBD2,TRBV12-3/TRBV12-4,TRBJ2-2,CASSSGGLAGVVGELFF,TGTGCCAGCAGTTCAGGGGGACTAGCGGGAGTGGTCGGGGAGCTGTTTTTT
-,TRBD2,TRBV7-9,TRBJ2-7,CASSVGAGAAYEQYF,TGTGCCAGCAGCGTAGGGGCGGGAGCAGCCTACGAGCAGTACTTC
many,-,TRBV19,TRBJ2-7,CASRANRAHYEQYF,TGTGCCAGTAGGGCGAACAGGGCCCATTACGAGCAGTACTTC
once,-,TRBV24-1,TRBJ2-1,CATSDSMGGKDEQFF,TGTGCCACCAGTGATTCTATGGGAGGTAAGGATGAGCAGTTCTTC
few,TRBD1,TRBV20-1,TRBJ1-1,CSASPPRWDRGHEAFF,TGCAGTGCCTCACCACCTCGGTGGGACAGGGGGCATGAAGCTTTCTTT
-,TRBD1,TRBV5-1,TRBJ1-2,CASSSTTSGGADGYTF,TGCGCCAGCAGCTCGACAACATCAGGGGGCGCAGATGGCTACACCTTC
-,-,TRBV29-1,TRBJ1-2,CSGGSLNGYTF,TGCAGCGGGGGGAGTTTGAATGGCTACACCTTC